This TCR beta chain was observed in a study of T cells after somatic rescue of genetic block. Germline V lookup: CDR1 MNHEY, CDR2 SMNVEV (reference sequence). The J segment lost 4 bases and the V segment lost 5 bases, leaving 4 bases of the junction unmatched. This CDR3 region has 14 residues. Produced via immunoSEQ multiplex PCR; TCRdb's table is partial and in-frame only. This table holds tens of thousands of clones, just under 95% found once. The V call is TRBV27, the J call TRBJ1-1; 10 bases are a match to TRBD1. The source material was peripheral blood mononuclear cells (PBMCs). The sequence was collected from a man aged 40-49 years. The CDR3 DNA sequence: TGTGCCAGCAGTCCGAGGACAGGGGGCACTGAAGCTTTCTTT. As protein: CASSPRTGGTEAFF.